What follows are 28 T cell receptor beta chains derived from one specimen sequenced in a study of blood T cell repertoires in COVID-19. The data were produced by immunoSEQ multiplex PCR, yet TCRdb's version contains in-frame clones alone and is incomplete. Of about 150,000 clones in the sample, around 85% were seen once. The sample taken for sequencing was peripheral blood. These receptors all come from a man in his 60s with COVID-19, enrolled during active disease.

The chain uses TRBV2 and TRBJ1-1; D not resolved. This CDR3 has 14 residues. CDR1 is SNHLY and CDR2 is FYNNEI in the germline V gene. Trimming cost V 2 bases and J 2 bases, with 9 bases left between them. The CDR3 protein is CASSEWRLNTEAFF. The DNA for the CDR3 is TGTGCCAGCAGTGAATGGCGGCTCAACACTGAAGCTTTCTTT.

The chain links TRBV29-1 to TRBJ1-4; 10 bases align to TRBD1. The V and J ends lost 6 bases and 3 bases, in that order; junction bases with no gene match: 10. Germline V gene lookup returns CDR1 SQVTM and CDR2 ANQGSEA. The CDR3 runs 16 residues. The CDR3 here is CSVGTGAFGANEKLFF. The CDR3 DNA follows: TGCAGCGTCGGGACAGGGGCGTTTGGGGCTAATGAAAAACTGTTTTTT. The whole variable domain, remainder taken from reference TRBV29-1 and TRBJ1-4, is SAVISQKPSRDICQRGTSLTIQCQVDSQVTMMFWYRQQPGQSLTLIATANQGSEATYESGFVIDKFPISRPNLTFSTLTVSNMSPEDSSIYLCSVGTGAFGANEKLFFGSGTQLSVL.

The chain links TRBV2 to TRBJ2-5; D uncertain. The length of the CDR3 is 11 residues. V lost 7 bases, J lost 8 bases, and 11 bases lay in between. CDR1 SNHLY and CDR2 FYNNEI come from the germline V gene. The CDR3 nucleotides read TGTGCCAGCACCCCCGTTAGAACCCAGTACTTC. Translated, it gives CASTPVRTQYF.

The gene calls are TRBV10-2 and TRBJ2-7; 8 bases align to TRBD2. Germline values: CDR1 WSHSY, CDR2 SAAADI. J gave up 0 bases and V 11 bases, and 15 bases lay outside the gene matches. This CDR3 is built from 16 residues. The CDR3 nucleotides are TGCGCCCGCCGACGGGGGGGCGGGGGGAACTCCTACGAGCAGTACTTC. Amino acids: CARRRGGGGNSYEQYF.

Points on this clone: Additional DNA sequences in this sample encode the identical CDR3. The V call is TRBV11-2, the J call TRBJ1-5; D gene uncertain. Germline CDR1 and CDR2: SGHAT and FQNNGV. Between the trimmed V and J ends, which lost 1 base and 4 bases, there was a span of 5 bases. This CDR3 is built from 13 residues. CDR3 sequence (DNA): TGTGCCAGCAGCTTAGCGGTTAATCAGCCCCAGCATTTT. Translation: CASSLAVNQPQHF. The entire variable domain, with the rest obtained from reference TRBV11-2 and TRBJ1-5, is as follows: EAGVAQSPRYKIIEKRQSVAFWCNPISGHATLYWYQQILGQGPKLLIQFQNNGVVDDSQLPKDRFSAERLKGVDSTLKIQPAKLEDSAVYLCASSLAVNQPQHFGDGTRLSIL.

This clone was counted between two and nine times. The CDR3 here is CASSPPGSVTTEAFF. As DNA, the CDR3 is TGTGCCAGCAGCCCACCCGGTTCGGTTACCACTGAAGCTTTCTTT. This chain uses TRBV5-6 with TRBJ1-1; D not certain. CDR1 SGHDT and CDR2 YYEEEE come from the germline V gene. The CDR3 runs to 15 residues. V lost 4 bases and J 4 bases, leaving 17 bases between the germline ends. Looking up the rest from reference TRBV5-6 and TRBJ1-1 gives the full variable domain: DAGVTQSPTHLIKTRGQQVTLRCSPKSGHDTVSWYQQALGQGPQFIFQYYEEEERQRGNFPDRFSGHQFPNYSSELNVNALLLGDSALYLCASSPPGSVTTEAFFGQGTRLTVV.

V gene TRBV18 combines with J gene TRBJ2-1; 7 nucleotides match TRBD1. The germline gives CDR1 KGHSH, CDR2 LQKENI. The CDR3 loop spans 14 amino acids. Losses at the gene ends were 4 bases for V and 5 bases for J; bases not matched to a gene: 5. The CDR3 DNA is TGTGCCAGCTCACTCGGGACAGCGAACAATGAGCAGTTCTTC. It codes for CASSLGTANNEQFF.

The table lists this clone with a count of one. The chain employs TRBV5-4 and TRBJ2-7, with D possibly TRBD1 on 6 matching bases. The germline CDR1 and CDR2 sequences are SGHNT and YYREEE (reference sequence). V lost 3 bases and J lost 6, with 19 bases in between. The CDR3 length is 15 residues. The CDR3 sequence: CASSSGVQGNAEQYF. The DNA for the CDR3 is TGTGCCAGCAGCTCAGGCGTACAGGGAAACGCCGAGCAGTACTTC.

The J gene is TRBJ1-3, the V gene TRBV28, with TRBD1 matching over 7 bases. Trimming cost V 5 bases and J 4 bases; bases outside gene matches: 5. This CDR3 is 14 amino acids long. CDR1 and CDR2 (germline): MDHEN, SYDVKM. The CDR3 DNA reads as TGTGCCAGCAGTCGACAGGGTACAGGAAACACCATATATTTT. It yields the protein CASSRQGTGNTIYF.

The CDR3 spells CASSYGSGFGYTF. The CDR3 nucleotides read TGTGCCAGCAGTTATGGGTCGGGGTTCGGCTACACCTTC. This chain joins TRBV6-2 or TRBV6-3 and TRBJ1-2; no clear D. Germline values: CDR1 MNHEY, CDR2 SVGEGT. Between the trimmed V and J ends, which lost 3 bases and 8 bases, there was a span of 13 bases. The CDR3 is made up of 13 amino acids.

V is TRBV7-9 and J is TRBJ1-4; possibly TRBD1 for D (5 bases). Germline values: CDR1 SEHNR, CDR2 FQNEAQ (reference sequence). The CDR3 runs to 14 residues. V was cut by 8 bases and J by 5 bases, with 15 bases left in between. The CDR3 DNA reads as TGTGCCAGCCAATATGGGGGGTTCAATGAAAAACTGTTTTTT. It codes for CASQYGGFNEKLFF.

The rearrangement links TRBV28 to TRBJ1-3; the D gene is possibly TRBD1 (5 bases). This CDR3 spans 13 amino acids. Germline V gene data show CDR1 as MDHEN and CDR2 as SYDVKM. The V end was cut by 6 bases, the J end by 5 bases, with 11 bases between. Here the CDR3 DNA reads TGTGCCAGCAGGCAGGGCGGTCGAAACACCATATATTTT. This gives the protein CASRQGGRNTIYF.

This chain uses TRBV9 with TRBJ2-3; 9 bases agree with TRBD2. V lost 0 bases, J lost 5 bases, and 7 bases stayed unmatched. CDR1 is SGDLS and CDR2 is YYNGEE in the germline V gene. CDR3 length: 16 amino acids. The DNA for the CDR3 is TGTGCCAGCAGCGTAGCTTCGGCGGGGGGGCAAGATACGCAGTATTTT. This sequence encodes CASSVASAGGQDTQYF.

The CDR3 sequence: CASSTQDLAGYTF. The CDR3 DNA follows: TGTGCCAGCAGTACCCAGGACTTGGCTGGCTACACCTTC. V gene TRBV28 combines with J gene TRBJ1-2; D is unresolved. This CDR3 has 13 residues. CDR1 is MDHEN, CDR2 SYDVKM, per germline. Deletions cut 5 bases from V and 7 bases from J, with 14 bases between.

The chain is built from TRBV6-1 and TRBJ1-2; 8 bases align to TRBD1. Germline V gene data show CDR1 as MNHNS and CDR2 as SASEGT. V was pared by 3 bases and J by 0 bases, with 12 bases of the junction left unmatched. The CDR3 covers 18 residues. The DNA of the CDR3 is TGTGCCAGCAGTGAGATAGACAGGGGAATTTTAGCTAACTATGGCTACACCTTC. Translating it yields CASSEIDRGILANYGYTF.

The V call is TRBV7-6, the J call TRBJ1-2; D unclear. V was trimmed by 2 bases and J by 4 bases, leaving 8 bases between them. There are 13 residues in the CDR3. CDR1 is SGHVS, CDR2 FNYEAQ, per germline. The CDR3 loop reads CASSLYRSYGYTF. DNA of the CDR3: TGTGCCAGCAGCTTATACCGGAGCTATGGCTACACCTTC.

J is TRBJ1-3 and V is TRBV19, with 8 bases aligning to TRBD1. The CDR3 spans 14 residues. CDR1 and CDR2 from the germline V gene are LNHDA and SQIVND (reference sequence). Losses at the gene ends were 8 bases for V and 4 bases for J; bases not matched to a gene: 7. CDR3 nucleotide sequence: TGTGCCAGTCAACCCCAGGGGGCAGGAAACACCATATATTTT. This codes for CASQPQGAGNTIYF.

The chain uses TRBV7-8 and TRBJ1-4, with D maybe TRBD1 (5 bases). Germline-derived CDR1 and CDR2 are SGHVS and FQNEAQ. V dropped 5 bases and J dropped 3 bases, with 13 bases sitting between them. The CDR3 spans 15 residues. CDR3 in amino acids: CASSRGWGPNEKLFF. The CDR3 DNA follows: TGTGCCAGCAGCCGAGGTTGGGGCCCTAATGAAAAACTGTTTTTT. The whole variable domain, filled in from reference TRBV7-8 and TRBJ1-4, reads GAGVSQSPRYKVAKRGQDVALRCDPISGHVSLFWYQQALGQGPEFLTYFQNEAQLDKSGLPSDRFFAERPEGSVSTLKIQRTQQEDSAVYLCASSRGWGPNEKLFFGSGTQLSVL.

This CDR3 reads CASNDLGRDEQYF. In DNA form, the CDR3 reads TGCGCCAGCAACGACCTCGGGAGGGACGAGCAGTACTTC. The chain employs TRBV5-1 and TRBJ2-7; 8 nucleotides line up with TRBD2. CDR3 size: 13 residues. CDR1 is SGHRS and CDR2 is YFSETQ in the germline V gene. With 6 bases clipped from V and 5 bases from J, the junction kept 7 bases outside the gene matches. The full variable domain, rest sourced from reference TRBV5-1 and TRBJ2-7, is KAGVTQTPRYLIKTRGQQVTLSCSPISGHRSVSWYQQTPGQGLQFLFEYFSETQRNKGNFPGRFSGRQFSNSRSEMNVSTLELGDSALYLCASNDLGRDEQYFGPGTRLTVT.

This clone was found once. V is TRBV12-5 and J is TRBJ1-1; D is unclear. The CDR3 is made up of 11 amino acids. The germline V gene encodes CDR1 LGHNT and CDR2 FRNRAP. The V gene lost 4 bases and the J gene lost 10 bases, with 10 bases spanning the gap. CDR3 DNA: TGTGCTAGTGGTTCCTGGTATAGAGCTTTCTTT. Amino acid sequence: CASGSWYRAFF. Based on the CDR3 plus reference TRBV12-5 and TRBJ1-1, the full variable domain is DARVTQTPRHKVTEMGQEVTMRCQPILGHNTVFWYRQTMMQGLELLAYFRNRAPLDDSGMPKDRFSAEMPDATLATLKIQPSEPRDSAVYFCASGSWYRAFFGQGTRLTVV.

The chain couples TRBV7-3 to TRBJ2-3; possibly TRBD1 for D (6 bases). Germline CDR1 is SGHTA and CDR2 is FQGTGA. This CDR3 has 16 amino acids. Trimming shortened V by 1 base and J by 6 bases, and 17 bases separated the two germline ends. The CDR3, as DNA: TGTGCCAGCAGCTTAAGAGGGGACACGGGTACGGATACGCAGTATTTT. Translating it yields CASSLRGDTGTDTQYF.

The chain combines TRBV7-9 with TRBJ1-4; possible D gene TRBD1, 6 bases. The V gene lost 2 bases and the J gene lost 4 bases, with 14 bases spanning the gap. CDR3 length: 16 residues. Per the germline V gene, CDR1 is SEHNR and CDR2 is FQNEAQ (reference sequence). The CDR3 DNA follows: TGTGCCAGCAGCTTAATTTATAACAGGGTTAATGAAAAACTGTTTTTT. Translation gives CASSLIYNRVNEKLFF.

CDR3 sequence reads: CASMRDLAKNIQYF. The CDR3 region has the DNA TGTGCCAGCATGCGGGATTTAGCCAAAAACATTCAGTACTTC. The chain has TRBV6-5 and TRBJ2-4, with D possibly being TRBD2 (6 bases). Per the germline V gene, CDR1 is MNHEY and CDR2 is SVGAGI. CDR3 length: 14 amino acids. V gave up 7 bases and J gave up 0 bases, with 10 bases separating them.

J is TRBJ1-3 and V is TRBV28; TRBD1 is a possible D gene (5 bases). The V and J ends lost 6 bases and 0 bases respectively, with 6 bases between them. Germline CDR1 MDHEN, CDR2 SYDVKM. This CDR3 contains 13 residues. The CDR3 coding sequence is TGTGCCAGCAGCAGGGCCTCTGGAAACACCATATATTTT. This encodes CASSRASGNTIYF.

This clone appeared once. The chain combines TRBV5-4 with TRBJ2-7; D is possibly TRBD2 (5 bases). Trimming removed 0 bases at V and 4 bases at J, with 20 bases between. Germline CDR1 is SGHNT and CDR2 is YYREEE (reference sequence). The CDR3 has 17 amino acids. CDR3 protein: CASSLVSLGRERYEQYF. CDR3 in DNA: TGTGCCAGCAGCTTGGTTAGTTTGGGCCGGGAAAGGTACGAGCAGTACTTC.

The chain recombines TRBV5-5 with TRBJ1-2, with D possibly matching TRBD1 (5 bases). Trimming removed 2 bases at V and 4 bases at J, with 15 bases between. The length of the CDR3 is 15 residues. Germline loops: CDR1 SGHKS, CDR2 YYEKEE (reference sequence). This CDR3 is CASSLGHSGGYGYTF. The CDR3 nucleotides are TGTGCCAGCAGCTTAGGACACTCGGGAGGCTATGGCTACACCTTC.

The CDR3 reads CASSQDQAGTGNTIYF. The CDR3 DNA follows: TGCGCCAGCAGCCAAGATCAAGCAGGGACTGGAAACACCATATATTTT. This chain connects TRBV4-1 to TRBJ1-3; D possibly corresponds to TRBD1 (5 bases). The CDR3 is made up of 16 amino acids. The germline V gene has CDR1 MGHRA and CDR2 YSYEKL. Trimming left V 0 bases short and J 2 bases short, with 11 bases between.

CDR3 protein: CASSHPGSSGGATDTQYF. The CDR3, as DNA: TGTGCCAGCAGCCACCCCGGGTCTAGCGGGGGGGCAACAGATACGCAGTATTTT. The chain employs TRBV7-3 and TRBJ2-3, with 12 bases fitting TRBD2. From germline, CDR1 is SGHTA and CDR2 FQGTGA. Losses at the gene ends were 5 bases for V and 3 bases for J; bases not matched to a gene: 12. The CDR3 runs 18 residues.